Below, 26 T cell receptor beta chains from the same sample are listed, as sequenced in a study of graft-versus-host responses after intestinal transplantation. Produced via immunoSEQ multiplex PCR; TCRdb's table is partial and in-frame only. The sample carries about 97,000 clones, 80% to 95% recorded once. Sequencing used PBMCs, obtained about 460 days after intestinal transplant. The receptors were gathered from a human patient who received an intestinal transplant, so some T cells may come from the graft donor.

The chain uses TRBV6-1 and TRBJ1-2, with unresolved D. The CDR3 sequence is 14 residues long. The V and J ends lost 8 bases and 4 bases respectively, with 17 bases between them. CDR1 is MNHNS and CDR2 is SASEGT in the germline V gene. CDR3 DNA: TGTGCCAGCCCAGATTTGGCAAGCCCCTATGGCTACACCTTC. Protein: CASPDLASPYGYTF.

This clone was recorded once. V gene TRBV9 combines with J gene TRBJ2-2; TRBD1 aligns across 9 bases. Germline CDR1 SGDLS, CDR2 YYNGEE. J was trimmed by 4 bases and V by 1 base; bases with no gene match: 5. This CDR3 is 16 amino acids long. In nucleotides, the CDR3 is TGTGCCAGCAGCGTAAACAGGGGGCGCGTCACCGGGGAGCTGTTTTTT. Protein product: CASSVNRGRVTGELFF.

CDR3 bases: TGTGCCAGCAGTTCCCGGGACGCCAATTCACCCCTCCACTTT. Its protein product is CASSSRDANSPLHF. The V gene is TRBV6-5, the J gene TRBJ1-6, with D maybe TRBD1 (5 bases). Trimming removed 4 bases at V and 7 bases at J, with 11 bases between. Germline V CDR1 and CDR2: MNHEY, SVGAGI. This CDR3 region has 14 residues.

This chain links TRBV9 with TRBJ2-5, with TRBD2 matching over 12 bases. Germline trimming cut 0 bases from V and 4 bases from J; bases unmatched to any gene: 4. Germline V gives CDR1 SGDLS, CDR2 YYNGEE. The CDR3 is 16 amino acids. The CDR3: CASSVGASGGVETQYF. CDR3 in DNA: TGTGCCAGCAGCGTAGGAGCTAGCGGGGGGGTAGAGACCCAGTACTTC.

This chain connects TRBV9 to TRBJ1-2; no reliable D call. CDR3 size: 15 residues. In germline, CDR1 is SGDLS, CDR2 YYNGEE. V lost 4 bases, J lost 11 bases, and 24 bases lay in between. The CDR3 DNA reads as TGTGCCAGCAGCCCCTGGATAGATGAGGGCCTACCGTACACCTTC. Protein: CASSPWIDEGLPYTF.

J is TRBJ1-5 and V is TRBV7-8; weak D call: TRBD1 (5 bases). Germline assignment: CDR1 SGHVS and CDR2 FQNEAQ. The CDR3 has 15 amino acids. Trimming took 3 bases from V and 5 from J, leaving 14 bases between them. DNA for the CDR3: TGTGCCAGCAGCTTGGCGGGGGAAATGTATCAGCCCCAGCATTTT. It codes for CASSLAGEMYQPQHF.

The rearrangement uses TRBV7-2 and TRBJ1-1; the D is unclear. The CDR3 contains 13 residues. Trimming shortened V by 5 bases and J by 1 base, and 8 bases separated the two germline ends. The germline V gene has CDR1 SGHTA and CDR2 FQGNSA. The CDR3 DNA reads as TGTGCCAGCAGCCTCCGGGAGAACACTGAAGCTTTCTTT. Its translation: CASSLRENTEAFF. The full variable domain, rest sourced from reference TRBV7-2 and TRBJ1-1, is GAGVSQSPSNKVTEKGKDVELRCDPISGHTALYWYRQSLGQGLEFLIYFQGNSAPDKSGLPSDRFSAERTGGSVSTLTIQRTQQEDSAVYLCASSLRENTEAFFGQGTRLTVV.

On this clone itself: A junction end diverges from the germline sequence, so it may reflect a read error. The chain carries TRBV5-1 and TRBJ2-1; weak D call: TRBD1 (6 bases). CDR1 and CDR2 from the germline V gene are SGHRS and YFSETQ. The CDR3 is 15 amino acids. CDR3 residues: CANSFWGQAYNEQFF. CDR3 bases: TGCGCCAACAGCTTTTGGGGACAAGCCTACAATGAGCAGTTCTTC.

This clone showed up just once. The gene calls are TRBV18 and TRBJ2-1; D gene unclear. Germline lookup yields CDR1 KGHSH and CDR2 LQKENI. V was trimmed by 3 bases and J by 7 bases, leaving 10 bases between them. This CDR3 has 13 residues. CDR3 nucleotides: TGTGCCAGCTCACCGGTGGGGATGAATGAGCAGTTCTTC. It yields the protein CASSPVGMNEQFF.

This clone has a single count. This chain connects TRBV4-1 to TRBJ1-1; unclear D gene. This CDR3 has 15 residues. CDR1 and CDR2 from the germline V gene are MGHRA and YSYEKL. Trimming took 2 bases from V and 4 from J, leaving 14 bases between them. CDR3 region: CASSQLTNGGTEAFF. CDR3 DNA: TGCGCCAGCAGCCAACTGACAAACGGTGGCACTGAAGCTTTCTTT.

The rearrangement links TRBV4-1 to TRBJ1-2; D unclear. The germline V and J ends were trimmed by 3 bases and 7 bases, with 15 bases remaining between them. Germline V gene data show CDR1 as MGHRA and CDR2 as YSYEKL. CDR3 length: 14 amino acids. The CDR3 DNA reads TGCGCCAGCAGCCACTTCGTTCCGAAGCGTGGCTACACCTTC. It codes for CASSHFVPKRGYTF.

In DNA form, the CDR3 reads TGCGCCAGCAGGGGCCGTCTGGAGGGTAATTCACCCCTCCACTTT. Its protein is CASRGRLEGNSPLHF. The rearrangement links TRBV5-1 to TRBJ1-6; D ambiguous. CDR1 SGHRS and CDR2 YFSETQ come from the germline V gene. Deletions cut 5 bases from V and 6 bases from J, with 15 bases between. The CDR3 is made up of 15 amino acids.

The CDR3 sequence is CAISTGTGGGRNTEAFF. CDR3 sequence (DNA): TGTGCCATCAGCACCGGGACAGGGGGAGGACGGAACACTGAAGCTTTCTTT. The chain links TRBV10-3 to TRBJ1-1, with 11 bases lining up with TRBD1. The length of the CDR3 is 17 residues. Germline loops: CDR1 ENHRY, CDR2 SYGVKD. Unmatched junction bases numbered 10, after V lost 6 bases and J lost 1 base.

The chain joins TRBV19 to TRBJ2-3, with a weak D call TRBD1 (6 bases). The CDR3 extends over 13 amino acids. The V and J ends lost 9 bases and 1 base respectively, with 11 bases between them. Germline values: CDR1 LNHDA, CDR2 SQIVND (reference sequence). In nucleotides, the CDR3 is TGTGCCAGCTCATGGACAGGCACAGATACGCAGTATTTT. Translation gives CASSWTGTDTQYF.

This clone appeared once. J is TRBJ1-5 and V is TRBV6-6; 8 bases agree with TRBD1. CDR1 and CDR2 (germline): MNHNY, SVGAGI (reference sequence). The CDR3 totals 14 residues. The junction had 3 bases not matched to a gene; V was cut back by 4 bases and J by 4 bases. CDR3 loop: CASSSGQANQPQHF. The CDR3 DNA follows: TGTGCCAGCAGTTCGGGACAGGCGAATCAGCCCCAGCATTTT.

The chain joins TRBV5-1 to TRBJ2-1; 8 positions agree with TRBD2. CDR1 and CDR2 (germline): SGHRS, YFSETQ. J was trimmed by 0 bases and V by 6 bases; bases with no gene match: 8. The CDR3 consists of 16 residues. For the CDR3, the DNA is TGCGCCAGCACCAAAGCCGGGACTAGCTCCTACAATGAGCAGTTCTTC. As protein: CASTKAGTSSYNEQFF.

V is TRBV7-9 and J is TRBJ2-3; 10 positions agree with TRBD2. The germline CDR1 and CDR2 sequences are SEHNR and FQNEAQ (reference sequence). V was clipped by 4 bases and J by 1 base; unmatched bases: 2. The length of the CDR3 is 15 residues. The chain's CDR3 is CASSSSGGRTDTQYF. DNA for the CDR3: TGTGCCAGCAGCTCTAGCGGGGGACGCACAGATACGCAGTATTTT.

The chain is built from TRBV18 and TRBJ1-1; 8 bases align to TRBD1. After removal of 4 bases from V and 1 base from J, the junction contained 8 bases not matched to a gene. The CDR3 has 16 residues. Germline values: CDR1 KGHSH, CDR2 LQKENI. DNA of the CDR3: TGTGCCAGCTCACTGGACAGGGCGGGGGGGAACACTGAAGCTTTCTTT. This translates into CASSLDRAGGNTEAFF.

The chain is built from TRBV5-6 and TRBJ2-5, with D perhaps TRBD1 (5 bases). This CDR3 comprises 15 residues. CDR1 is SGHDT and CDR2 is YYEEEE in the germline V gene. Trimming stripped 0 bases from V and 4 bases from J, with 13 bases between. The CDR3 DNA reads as TGTGCCAGCAGCTTGGTGGGCAGGGCTGGAGAGACCCAGTACTTC. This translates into CASSLVGRAGETQYF.

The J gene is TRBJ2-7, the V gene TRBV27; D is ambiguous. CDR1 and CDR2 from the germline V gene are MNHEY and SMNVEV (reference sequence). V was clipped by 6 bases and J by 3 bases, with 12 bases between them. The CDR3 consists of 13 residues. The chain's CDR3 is CASRRGTYYEQYF. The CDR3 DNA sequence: TGTGCCAGCAGGAGAGGCACCTACTACGAGCAGTACTTC.

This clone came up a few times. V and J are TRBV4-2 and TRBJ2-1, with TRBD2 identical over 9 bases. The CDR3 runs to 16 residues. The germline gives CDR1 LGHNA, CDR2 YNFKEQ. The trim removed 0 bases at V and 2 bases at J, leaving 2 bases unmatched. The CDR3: CASSQEGGGAYNEQFF. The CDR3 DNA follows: TGTGCCAGCAGCCAAGAGGGCGGGGGGGCCTACAATGAGCAGTTCTTC.

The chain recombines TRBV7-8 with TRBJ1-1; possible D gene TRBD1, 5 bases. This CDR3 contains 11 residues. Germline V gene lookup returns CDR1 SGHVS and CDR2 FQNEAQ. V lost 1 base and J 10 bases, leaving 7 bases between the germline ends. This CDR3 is CASSLDGGAFF. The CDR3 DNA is TGTGCCAGCAGCTTAGACGGGGGAGCTTTCTTT.

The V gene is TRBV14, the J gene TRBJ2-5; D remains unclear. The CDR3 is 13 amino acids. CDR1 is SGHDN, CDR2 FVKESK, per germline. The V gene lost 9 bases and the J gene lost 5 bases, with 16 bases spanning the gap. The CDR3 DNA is TGTGCCAGTATATCTTCTTGTTGGGAGACCCAGTACTTC. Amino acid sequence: CASISSCWETQYF.

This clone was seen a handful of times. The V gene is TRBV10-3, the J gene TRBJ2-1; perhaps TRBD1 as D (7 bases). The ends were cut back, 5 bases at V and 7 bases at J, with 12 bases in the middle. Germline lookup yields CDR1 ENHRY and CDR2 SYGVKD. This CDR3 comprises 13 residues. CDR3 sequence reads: CAISTPGGNEQFF. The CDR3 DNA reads TGTGCCATCAGTACCCCAGGGGGGAATGAGCAGTTCTTC.

In DNA, the CDR3 is TGTGCCAGCAGTTTCAAATCAACGGAAGGCGAGCAGTACTTC. It specifies CASSFKSTEGEQYF. The chain combines TRBV6-5 with TRBJ2-7; D gene unclear. Trimming stripped 4 bases from V and 6 bases from J, with 16 bases between. The CDR3 is 14 amino acids. Germline V gene data show CDR1 as MNHEY and CDR2 as SVGAGI.

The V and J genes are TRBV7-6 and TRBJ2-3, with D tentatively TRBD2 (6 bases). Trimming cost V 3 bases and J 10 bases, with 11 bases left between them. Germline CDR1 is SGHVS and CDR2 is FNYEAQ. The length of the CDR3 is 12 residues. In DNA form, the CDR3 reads TGTGCCAGCAGCTTCCCGGGGACTCCGCAGTATTTT. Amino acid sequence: CASSFPGTPQYF.